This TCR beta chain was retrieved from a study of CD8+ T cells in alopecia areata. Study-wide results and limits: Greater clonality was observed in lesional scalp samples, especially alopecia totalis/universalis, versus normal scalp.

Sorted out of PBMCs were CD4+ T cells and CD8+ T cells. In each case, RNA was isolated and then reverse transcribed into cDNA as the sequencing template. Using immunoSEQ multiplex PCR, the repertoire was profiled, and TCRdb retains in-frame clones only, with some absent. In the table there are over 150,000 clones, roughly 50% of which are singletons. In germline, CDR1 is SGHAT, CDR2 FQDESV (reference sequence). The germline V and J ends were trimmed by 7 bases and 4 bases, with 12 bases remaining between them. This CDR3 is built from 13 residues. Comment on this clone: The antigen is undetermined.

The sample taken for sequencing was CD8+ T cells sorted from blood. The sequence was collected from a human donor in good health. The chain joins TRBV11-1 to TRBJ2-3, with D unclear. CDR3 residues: CASNARGSDTQYF. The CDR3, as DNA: TGTGCCAGCAACGCCCGTGGGTCAGATACGCAGTATTTT.